Shown below are 9 T cell receptor beta chains from a single sample sequenced in a study of T cell responses to AZD1222 COVID-19 vaccine. Assay: immunoSEQ multiplex PCR; the TCRdb copy retains only in-frame clones and omits some. In the table there are 100,000 to 150,000 clones, 75% to 90% of which are singletons. The sample was peripheral blood, taken on day 0 of AZD1222 vaccination. The receptors here all came from an adult in good health.

The chain has TRBV19 and TRBJ1-4; D possibly corresponds to TRBD1 (6 bases). The CDR3 extends over 16 amino acids. V was shortened by 4 bases and J by 2 bases, with 14 bases between the two germline ends. Germline loops: CDR1 LNHDA, CDR2 SQIVND (reference sequence). CDR3 amino acids: CASSTGQLRTNEKLFF. DNA of the CDR3: TGTGCCAGTAGTACCGGACAGTTAAGGACTAATGAAAAACTGTTTTTT.

The rearrangement joins TRBV25-1 to TRBJ1-2; TRBD1 might be the D (6 bases). Germline CDR1 reads MGHDK; CDR2 reads SYGVNS. CDR3 length: 14 amino acids. Between the trimmed V and J ends, which lost 1 base and 8 bases, there was a span of 14 bases. CDR3 DNA sequence: TGTGCCAGCAGTGAATTTTGGACAGTTGACGGCTACACCTTC. This codes for CASSEFWTVDGYTF.

The chain combines TRBV14 with TRBJ1-1; the D gene is possibly TRBD1 (5 bases). The CDR3 runs 13 residues. CDR1 and CDR2 (germline): SGHDN, FVKESK. V lost 0 bases to trimming and J lost 6 bases, with 8 bases between them. CDR3 DNA: TGTGCCAGCAGCCAAGACTGGGGCTCTGAAGCTTTCTTT. This translates into CASSQDWGSEAFF.

The rearrangement joins TRBV7-9 to TRBJ2-1; no reliable D call. This CDR3 contains 14 residues. Germline CDR1 reads SEHNR; CDR2 reads FQNEAQ (reference sequence). The germline V and J ends were trimmed by 2 bases and 6 bases, with 11 bases remaining between them. The CDR3 is CASSLTAGPNEQFF. CDR3 DNA sequence: TGTGCCAGCAGCTTAACCGCAGGCCCCAATGAGCAGTTCTTC.

The chain has TRBV18 and TRBJ1-1, with unresolved D. Germline lookup yields CDR1 KGHSH and CDR2 LQKENI. This CDR3 has 14 amino acids. The V gene lost 4 bases and the J gene lost 0 bases, with 9 bases spanning the gap. This CDR3 reads CASSLGGLNTEAFF. In DNA, the CDR3 is TGTGCCAGCTCACTCGGAGGGCTGAACACTGAAGCTTTCTTT.

This clone was counted between two and nine times. V usage is TRBV7-2 and J usage is TRBJ2-7, with 11 bases matching TRBD1. CDR3 length: 15 residues. The junction had 5 bases not matched to a gene; V was cut back by 4 bases and J by 3 bases. CDR1 and CDR2 from the germline V gene are SGHTA and FQGNSA. The CDR3 loop is CASSYTGTGGYEQYF. The CDR3 region has the DNA TGTGCCAGCAGCTATACCGGGACAGGGGGCTACGAGCAGTACTTC.

J is TRBJ1-4 and V is TRBV15; no clear D gene. The V and J ends lost 5 bases and 7 bases respectively, with 17 bases between them. Germline-derived CDR1 and CDR2 are LNHNV and YYDKDF (reference sequence). The CDR3 contains 15 residues. CDR3 nucleotides: TGTGCCACCAGCGCCCATTTGGGATTGGGTGAAAAACTGTTTTTT. Translated, it gives CATSAHLGLGEKLFF.

The chain joins TRBV6-5 to TRBJ1-3; D is possibly TRBD1 (5 bases). The V gene lost 1 base and the J gene lost 4 bases, with 14 bases spanning the gap. Germline V gives CDR1 MNHEY, CDR2 SVGAGI. The CDR3 covers 16 residues. CDR3 coding DNA: TGTGCCAGCAGTTACTTCGGGGCGACATCAGGAAACACCATATATTTT. Residues: CASSYFGATSGNTIYF.

The chain employs TRBV7-6 and TRBJ2-7, with D perhaps TRBD2 (6 bases). Germline CDR1 and CDR2: SGHVS and FNYEAQ. The CDR3 is 16 amino acids. With 1 base removed from V and 0 bases from J, the gap between germline ends came to 13 bases. The CDR3 nucleotides read TGTGCCAGCAGCTTAGTGGCGGGGCAATACTCCTACGAGCAGTACTTC. It yields the protein CASSLVAGQYSYEQYF.